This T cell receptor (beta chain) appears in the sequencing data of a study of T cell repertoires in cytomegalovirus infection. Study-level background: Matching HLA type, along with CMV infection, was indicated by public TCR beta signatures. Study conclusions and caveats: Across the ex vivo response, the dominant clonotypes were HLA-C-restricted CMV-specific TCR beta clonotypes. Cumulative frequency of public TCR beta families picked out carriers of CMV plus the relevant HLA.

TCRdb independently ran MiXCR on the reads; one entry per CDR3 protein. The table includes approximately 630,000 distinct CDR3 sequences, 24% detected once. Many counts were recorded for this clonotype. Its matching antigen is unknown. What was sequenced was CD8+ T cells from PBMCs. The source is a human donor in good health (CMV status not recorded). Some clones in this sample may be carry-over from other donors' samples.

The DNA of the CDR3 is TGTGCCAGCACCTTCGACGATACTAACACCGGGGAGCTGTTTTTT. It specifies CASTFDDTNTGELFF. This chain connects TRBV12-3 or TRBV12-4 to TRBJ2-2, with unresolved D. V lost 7 bases and J 2 bases, leaving 14 bases between the germline ends. CDR3 length equals 15 residues.